The T cell receptor beta chain under discussion was sequenced for a study of cytomegalovirus exposure and HLA in healthy donors (dated by TCRdb to 2016 to 2017). Study-level background: In an earlier analysis of approximately 500 of the donors, roughly 300 Gb of sequence data and 100 million or so unique TCR beta sequences from about 190 million T cells were reported. Roughly 300 gigabases of sequencing data and 70 million to 85 million unique TCR sequences were included in an early release covering 550 to 650 HLA-typed donors. Of the 350 to 450 genotyped donors, approximately 80% fell in the genetic ancestry cluster associated with self-reported Caucasian donors. The study aimed to test whether cataloging public T cell receptors could reveal signatures of past pathogen exposure. The study profiled the T cell repertoires of 500 to 800 subjects by immunosequencing and related them to cytomegalovirus serostatus. A separate validation cohort of more than 100 different subjects was used in addition to the roughly 670-subject first cohort. The study combined high-throughput TCR immunosequencing, statistical association of individual TCRs with disease status, and machine learning to predict cytomegalovirus infection status. A later analysis re-analyzed previously published TCR beta repertoires from 600 to 850 donors and added high-resolution HLA genotyping to study TCR occurrence patterns. The later analysis used no new phenotypic data to find candidate immune exposures, relying instead on TCR beta sequences and their occurrence across donors. In an earlier analysis of roughly 600 of the donors, high-throughput TCR beta sequencing was used to judge whether each TCR beta V gene segment behaved as functional or pseudogenic. Donor age, sex, ethnicity and CMV serostatus were collected together with the repertoire data. Genome-wide SNP genotypes for about three fifths of the roughly 700 donors were used in a later genetic analysis, which treated that subset as a discovery cohort. All discovery cohort repertoires had been generated on a single sequencing platform. Both class I and class II loci were covered by HLA typing, at four-digit resolution. Typing coverage differed by locus: A, B, C, DRB1 and DQB1 were typed in roughly 620-640 donors, DQA1 in roughly 500, DPA1 in some 610, and DPB1 in 450 to 490. Four to six DR-DQ haplotypes were handled as single units for association and clustering, since linkage in the cohort was strong. Among some 400 genotyped donors of the cohort, an average of approximately 240,000 unique TCR beta nucleotide sequences was sequenced per donor, of which approximately 18% were non-productive. The investigation overall reported the following: An association between a missense DCLRE1C variant and V-gene and J-gene trimming of TCR beta chains was found in a later genetic analysis and replicated in an independent cohort. The sequencing pipeline was judged likely to have produced a cluster of highly shared sequence variants as a technical artifact. In both the original and validation cohorts, the classifier was reported to diagnose cytomegalovirus status with high specificity and sensitivity. Correlated functional status among segregating V segments might be attributable to linkage disequilibrium, but an unknown experimental factor could not be ruled out. Across donors, most TCR sequences were observed very rarely, whereas some public TCRs were present in many individuals. When HLA alleles, especially DR and DQ, strongly co-occurred, TCR associations were difficult to assign to individual alleles. The authors suggested that the approach could potentially be generalized to other disease states and immunological phenotypes. The 87-base-pair reads could not distinguish some IMGT-functional V segments, including TRBV6-2 and TRBV6-3, so those segments were excluded. Because HLA typing was missing for some donors at each locus, association tests included only the typed subset. A further reported finding was that TCR beta sequences accurately predicted the HLA-A and HLA-B alleles for most subjects in the first cohort. Sequencing depth was assumed to be roughly uniform across donors in the presence/absence analyses, though that assumption may not hold. The study listed 164 TCR beta chains as associated with cytomegalovirus. Broadly in line with IMGT annotations, most TCR beta V segments showed up in productive rearrangements about 87% or about 30% of the time in an earlier analysis of approximately 640 of the donors. According to a later analysis, most CMV-associated TCR beta chains appeared to be HLA-restricted, and the HLA associations seemed to be driven largely by CMV exposure. A later analysis found that HLA-associated TCR beta chains were more clonally expanded and had lower generation probabilities than equally common non-associated chains. A later analysis associated approximately 17,000 TCR beta sequences with specific HLA alleles at a false discovery rate of 0.05. In this cohort, only TCR beta chains were sequenced, and detectable features were limited by the absence of alpha or paired-chain data. A later analysis found that TCR association rates varied across HLA loci, with DRB1 alleles showing the most associated TCRs and HLA-C alleles the fewest. According to a later analysis, parvovirus B19, influenza, CMV and Epstein-Barr virus appeared linked to several top co-occurrence clusters. A few of the identified cytomegalovirus-associated TCR beta chains were confirmed in vitro to be specific for cytomegalovirus antigens. The earlier analysis of approximately 560 of the donors excluded over 15 rarely observed V segments, including chromosome 9 orphons, because counts were too low. According to a later genetic analysis, donors in an Asian-associated ancestry cluster had fewer N-insertions in productive TCRs than the approximately 610-donor mean. The only immune exposure information available for the cohort was CMV serostatus.

The cohort consisted of 666 healthy bone marrow donors. At the time of sampling, every cohort member was nominally healthy, though immune exposures that went unrecorded were likely present. The donor was CMV seronegative and belonged to the group of around 350 seronegative cohort members. Every donor gave a peripheral blood sample, and the peripheral blood mononuclear cells from that sample were used for TCR beta sequencing. Genomic DNA was extracted from the blood cell samples with the Qiagen DNeasy Blood Extraction Kit. Receptor libraries were prepared by the immunoSEQ multiplex PCR assay. A mixture of 60 forward primers for TCR Vbeta segments and 13 reverse primers for TCR Jbeta segments was used in the multiplex PCR. The CDR3 region of rearranged TCR beta genes was amplified from genomic DNA by a multiplex PCR assay. On the Illumina HiSeq System, the amplified TCR beta libraries were sequenced as 87-base-pair reads. As for the authors' bioinformatics: A later analysis tallied around 80 million unique TCR beta chains across the 666 repertoires, and around 12 million of those chains were shared by two or more donors. A nearest-neighbor algorithm error-corrected the raw reads and collapsed the reads into unique sequences, merging closely related sequences to remove PCR and sequencing errors. To assign V, D and J gene segments, CDR3 sequences were aligned to IMGT reference sequences. Each retained sequence needed at least a six-nucleotide match to both a V gene segment and a J gene segment. A rearrangement was called productive if the CDR3 had no stop codons and remained in frame with V and J, and every other rearrangement was called non-productive. CDR3 was defined according to IMGT convention as the region running from the second conserved V-encoded cysteine to the conserved J-encoded phenylalanine. Sequences without an unambiguous match to a single V gene segment were excluded from the earlier analysis of over 500 of the donors. An earlier analysis of a few hundred of the donors called V segments functional above 56.7% productive rearrangements and segregating when the between-donor standard deviation exceeded 5%. A statistical classification framework was built for diagnosing cytomegalovirus status from the catalog of TCR beta chain sequences. In a later analysis, TCR nucleotide sequences were compared against IMGT/GENE-DB human TR gene sequences so that V and J genes could be assigned. The TCRdist pipeline was used in a later analysis to assign CDR3 sequences and most-parsimonious VDJ recombination scenarios. A later analysis defined each TCR beta chain by its CDR3 amino acid sequence plus V-gene family, and excluded reads lacking a unique V-gene family. In a later analysis, 450 to 600 highly shared, low-generation-probability nucleotide sequences were removed to address suspected cross-contamination and a sequencing artifact. In a later analysis, a clonal expansion index was calculated for each public chain from normalized within-repertoire ranks of inferred template counts. In a later analysis, generation probabilities were computed with a VDJ recombination model fitted to out-of-frame rearrangements, and the resulting probabilities were checked against IGoR. In a later analysis, TCR-TCR, TCR-HLA and TCR-CMV co-occurrence was scored with hypergeometric tests, and a repertoire-size bias correction was applied to TCR pairs. To estimate false discovery rates, a later analysis permuted the HLA or CMV assignments 20 times. In a later analysis, co-occurring TCRs were grouped with DBSCAN, and TCRdist sequence similarity was added when clustering was performed within HLA-allele-positive subsets. Repertoires with fewer than 30,000 or more than 120,000 public chains were left out of co-occurrence clustering, as were a few repertoires with anomalous nucleotide sharing. The table was pulled from immuneACCESS by TCRdb, which kept in-frame rearrangements only. Such tables lose some clones; where checked, under half of the loss comes from unresolved V genes, and the rest has no known cause. D and trimming were read from the DNA, whereas the V and J calls and clone size are those reported in that table. Counted in this sample were more than 100,000 clones; 15% of them appeared once. The biggest ten clones account for about 2% of the sample.

The CDR3, cysteine through phenylalanine, is 14 amino acids long. CDR3 DNA only is kept here, 42 bases in frame from base 1. Compared with germline, V lacks 4 bases and J lacks 6 bases; bases without a gene match: 4. As encoded in the germline V gene, CDR1 is MNHNS while CDR2 is SASEGT. Turning to this clone: The target of this receptor is not known. No base-level quality is on record; no much larger clone is a single base apart.

Specimen: PBMCs. The sequence joins TRBV6-1 to TRBJ1-2, with 11 middle bases fitting TRBD1. The TCR sequence derives from a young woman in good health and CMV-seronegative. The CDR3 here reads CASSAGTGGNGYTF. The DNA sequence is as follows: TGTGCCAGCAGTGCCGGGACAGGGGGTAATGGCTACACCTTC.